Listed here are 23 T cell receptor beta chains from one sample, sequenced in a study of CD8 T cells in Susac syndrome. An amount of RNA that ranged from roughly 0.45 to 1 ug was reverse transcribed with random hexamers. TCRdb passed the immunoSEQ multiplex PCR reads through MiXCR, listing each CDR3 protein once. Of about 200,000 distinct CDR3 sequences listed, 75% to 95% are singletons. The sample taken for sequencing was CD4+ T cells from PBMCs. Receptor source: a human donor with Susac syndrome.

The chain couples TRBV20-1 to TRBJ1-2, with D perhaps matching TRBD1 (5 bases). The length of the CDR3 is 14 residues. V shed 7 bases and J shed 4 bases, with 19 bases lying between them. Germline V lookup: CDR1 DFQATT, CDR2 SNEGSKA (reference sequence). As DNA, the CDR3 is TGCAGTGTCGCAGGGCAGGATAGGAGCTATGGCTACACCTTC. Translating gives CSVAGQDRSYGYTF.

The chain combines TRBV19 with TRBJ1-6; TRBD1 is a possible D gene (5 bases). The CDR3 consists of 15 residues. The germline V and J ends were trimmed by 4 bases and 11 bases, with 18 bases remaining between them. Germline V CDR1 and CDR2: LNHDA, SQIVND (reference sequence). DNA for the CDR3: TGTGCCAGTAGTACGACCCTGGGGACCTCGGCACCCCTCCACTTT. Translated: CASSTTLGTSAPLHF.

CDR3 protein: CASSFGVYTGELFF. As DNA, the CDR3 is TGTGCCAGCAGCTTCGGGGTATACACCGGGGAGCTGTTTTTT. The genes are TRBV14 and TRBJ2-2; a weak D match, TRBD2 (5 bases). This CDR3 comprises 14 residues. The germline gives CDR1 SGHDN, CDR2 FVKESK. Deletions cut 5 bases from V and 3 bases from J, with 10 bases between. The full variable domain, its missing parts supplied by reference TRBV14 and TRBJ2-2, is EAGVTQFPSHSVIEKGQTVTLRCDPISGHDNLYWYRRVMGKEIKFLLHFVKESKQDESGMPNNRFLAERTGGTYSTLKVQPAELEDSGVYFCASSFGVYTGELFFGEGSRLTVL.

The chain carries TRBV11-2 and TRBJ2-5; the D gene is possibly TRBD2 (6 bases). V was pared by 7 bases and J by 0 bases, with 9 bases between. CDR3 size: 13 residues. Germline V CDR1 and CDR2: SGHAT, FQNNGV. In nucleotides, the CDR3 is TGTGCCAGCACTCGGGGGTACCAAGAGACCCAGTACTTC. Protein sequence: CASTRGYQETQYF. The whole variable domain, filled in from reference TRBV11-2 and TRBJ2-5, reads EAGVAQSPRYKIIEKRQSVAFWCNPISGHATLYWYQQILGQGPKLLIQFQNNGVVDDSQLPKDRFSAERLKGVDSTLKIQPAKLEDSAVYLCASTRGYQETQYFGPGTRLLVL.

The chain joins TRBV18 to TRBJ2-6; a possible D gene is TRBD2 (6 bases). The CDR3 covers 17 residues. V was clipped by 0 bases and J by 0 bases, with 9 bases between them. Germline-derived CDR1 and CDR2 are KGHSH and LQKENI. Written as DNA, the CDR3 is TGTGCCAGCTCACCACCGGGACTCGGCTCTGGGGCCAACGTCCTGACTTTC. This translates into CASSPPGLGSGANVLTF.

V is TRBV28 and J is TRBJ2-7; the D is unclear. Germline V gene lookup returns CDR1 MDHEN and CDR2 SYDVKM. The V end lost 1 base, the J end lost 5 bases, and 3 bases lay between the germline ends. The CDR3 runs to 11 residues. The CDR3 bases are TGTGCCAGCAGTTTATACCACGAGCAGTACTTC. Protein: CASSLYHEQYF.

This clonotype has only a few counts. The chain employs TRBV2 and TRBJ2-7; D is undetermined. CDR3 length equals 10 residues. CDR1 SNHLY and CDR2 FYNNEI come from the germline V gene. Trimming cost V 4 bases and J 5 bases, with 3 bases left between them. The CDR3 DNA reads TGTGCCAGCAGTGGAAACGAGCAGTACTTC. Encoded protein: CASSGNEQYF.

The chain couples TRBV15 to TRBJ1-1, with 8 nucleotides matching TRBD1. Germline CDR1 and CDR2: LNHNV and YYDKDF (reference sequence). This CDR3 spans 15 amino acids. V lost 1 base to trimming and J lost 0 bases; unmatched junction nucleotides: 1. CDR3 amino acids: CATSRAGGLNTEAFF. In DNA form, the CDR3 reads TGTGCCACCAGCAGAGCAGGGGGCTTGAACACTGAAGCTTTCTTT. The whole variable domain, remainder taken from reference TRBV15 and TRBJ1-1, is DAMVIQNPRYQVTQFGKPVTLSCSQTLNHNVMYWYQQKSSQAPKLLFHYYDKDFNNEADTPDNFQSRRPNTSFCFLDIRSPGLGDTAMYLCATSRAGGLNTEAFFGQGTRLTVV.

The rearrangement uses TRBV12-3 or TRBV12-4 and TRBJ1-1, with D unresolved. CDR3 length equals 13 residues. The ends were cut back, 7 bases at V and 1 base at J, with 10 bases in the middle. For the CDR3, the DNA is TGTGCCAGCACGTGGTCTAGGAACACTGAAGCTTTCTTT. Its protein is CASTWSRNTEAFF.

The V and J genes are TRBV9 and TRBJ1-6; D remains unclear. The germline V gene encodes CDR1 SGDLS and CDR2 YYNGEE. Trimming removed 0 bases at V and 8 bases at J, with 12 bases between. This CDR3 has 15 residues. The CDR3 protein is CASSVGRAWDSPLHF. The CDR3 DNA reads TGTGCCAGCAGCGTAGGAAGGGCTTGGGATTCACCCCTCCACTTT.

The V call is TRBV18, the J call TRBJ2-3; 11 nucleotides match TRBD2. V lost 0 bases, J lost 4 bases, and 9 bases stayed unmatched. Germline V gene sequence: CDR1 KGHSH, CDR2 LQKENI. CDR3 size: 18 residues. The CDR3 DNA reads TGTGCCAGCTCACCACCGAACTATAGCGGGAGGGCAGCAGATACGCAGTATTTT. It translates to CASSPPNYSGRAADTQYF.

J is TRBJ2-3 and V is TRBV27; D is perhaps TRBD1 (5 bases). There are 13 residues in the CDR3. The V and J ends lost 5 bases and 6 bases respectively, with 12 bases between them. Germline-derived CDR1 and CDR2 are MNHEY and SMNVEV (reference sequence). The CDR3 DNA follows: TGTGCCAGCAGTCCCAGCAGGGCTGATACGCAGTATTTT. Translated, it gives CASSPSRADTQYF.

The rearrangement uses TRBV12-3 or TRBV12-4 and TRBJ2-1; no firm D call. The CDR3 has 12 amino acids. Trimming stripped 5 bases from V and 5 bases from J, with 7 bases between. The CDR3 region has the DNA TGTGCCAGCAGTCCTAAGAACAATGAGCAGTTCTTC. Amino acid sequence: CASSPKNNEQFF.

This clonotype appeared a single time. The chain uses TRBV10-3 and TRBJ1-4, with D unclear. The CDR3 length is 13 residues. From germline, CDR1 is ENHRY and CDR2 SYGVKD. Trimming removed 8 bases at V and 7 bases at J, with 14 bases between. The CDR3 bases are TGTGCCATCGCGCCTAACCGGGGTGAAAAACTGTTTTTT. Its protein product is CAIAPNRGEKLFF.

Here the CDR3 reads CASSIITDTEAFF. CDR3 coding DNA: TGTGCCAGTAGTATTATTACAGACACTGAAGCTTTCTTT. The chain recombines TRBV19 with TRBJ1-1, with D unresolved. V lost 3 bases to trimming and J lost 3 bases, with 8 bases between them. This CDR3 comprises 13 residues. Germline values: CDR1 LNHDA, CDR2 SQIVND (reference sequence).

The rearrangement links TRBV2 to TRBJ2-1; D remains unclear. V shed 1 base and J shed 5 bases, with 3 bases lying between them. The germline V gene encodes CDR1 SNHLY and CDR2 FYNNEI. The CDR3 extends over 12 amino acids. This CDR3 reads CASSEGDNEQFF. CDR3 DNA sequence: TGTGCCAGCAGTGAAGGGGACAATGAGCAGTTCTTC.

The CDR3 DNA is TGTGCCAGCAGTTACGAGACACGCGGCACTGAAGCTTTCTTT. Protein sequence: CASSYETRGTEAFF. The chain joins TRBV6-5 to TRBJ1-1; unclear D gene. CDR1 and CDR2 (germline): MNHEY, SVGAGI. V was shortened by 2 bases and J by 4 bases, with 11 bases between the two germline ends. The CDR3 length is 14 residues.

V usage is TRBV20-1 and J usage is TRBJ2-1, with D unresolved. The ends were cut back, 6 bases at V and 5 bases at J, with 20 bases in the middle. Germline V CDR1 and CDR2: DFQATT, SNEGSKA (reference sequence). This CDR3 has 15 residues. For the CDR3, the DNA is TGCAGTGCCCCTAAAACTGCGTCGAGCCACAATGAGCAGTTCTTC. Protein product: CSAPKTASSHNEQFF.

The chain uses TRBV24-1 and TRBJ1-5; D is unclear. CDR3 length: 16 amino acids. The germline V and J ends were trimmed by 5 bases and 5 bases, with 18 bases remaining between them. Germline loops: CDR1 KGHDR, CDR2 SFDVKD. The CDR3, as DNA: TGTGCCACCAGTGTCATGAGGAGGAGGTCGGATCAGCCCCAGCATTTT. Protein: CATSVMRRRSDQPQHF.

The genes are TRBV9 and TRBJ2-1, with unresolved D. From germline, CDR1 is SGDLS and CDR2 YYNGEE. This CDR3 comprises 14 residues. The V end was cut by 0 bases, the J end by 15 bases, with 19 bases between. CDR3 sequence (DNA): TGTGCCAGCAGCGTAGTTCCTAGTTTCGGGTGGCTGTTCTTC. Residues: CASSVVPSFGWLFF. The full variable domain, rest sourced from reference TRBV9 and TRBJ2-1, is DSGVTQTPKHLITATGQRVTLRCSPRSGDLSVYWYQQSLDQGLQFLIQYYNGEERAKGNILERFSAQQFPDLHSELNLSSLELGDSALYFCASSVVPSFGWLFFGPGTRLTVL.

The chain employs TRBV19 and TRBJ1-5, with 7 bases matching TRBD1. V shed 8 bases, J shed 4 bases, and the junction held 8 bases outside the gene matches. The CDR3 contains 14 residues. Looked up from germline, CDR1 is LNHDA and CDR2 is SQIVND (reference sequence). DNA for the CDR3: TGTGCCAGTGCAGGGGGGCCAGGGAATCAGCCCCAGCATTTT. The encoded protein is CASAGGPGNQPQHF.

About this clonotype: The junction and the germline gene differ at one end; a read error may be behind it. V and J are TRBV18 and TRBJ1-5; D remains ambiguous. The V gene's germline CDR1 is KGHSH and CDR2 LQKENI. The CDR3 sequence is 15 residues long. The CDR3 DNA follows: TGTGTCAGCTCACCATCCGAGTATAGCAATCAGCCCCAGCATTTT. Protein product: CVSSPSEYSNQPQHF.

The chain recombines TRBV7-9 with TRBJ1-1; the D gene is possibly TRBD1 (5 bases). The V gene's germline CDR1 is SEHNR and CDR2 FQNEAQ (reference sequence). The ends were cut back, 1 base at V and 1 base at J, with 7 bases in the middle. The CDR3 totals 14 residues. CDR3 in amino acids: CASSLDDRNTEAFF. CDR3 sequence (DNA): TGTGCCAGCAGCTTAGACGACAGGAACACTGAAGCTTTCTTT.